This TCR beta chain was sequenced during a study of T cell repertoires and HLA-DP antigens. With regard to this clone: What it binds is unknown.

The CDR3 is made up of 15 amino acids. Germline values: CDR1 KGHSH, CDR2 LQKENI. Trimming cost V 1 base and J 0 bases, with 4 bases left between them. Study observations and caveats: A non-physiological HeLa system presented antigen to total CD4+ responders. Against one allele, clones undetected before culture averaged about 35%; against the other, approximately 51%.

The table came from immunoSEQ multiplex PCR; TCRdb's copy has only in-frame clones and leaves some out. The sample lists about 73,000 clones; about 82% were seen once. The chain uses TRBV18 and TRBJ2-6; the D is unclear. The sample was CD4+ T cells from PBMCs. The clonotype was recovered from a man in his 60s in good health and CMV-seronegative. This chain's CDR3 is CASSPQSSGANVLTF. CDR3 DNA sequence: TGTGCCAGCTCACCACAGAGCTCTGGGGCCAACGTCCTGACTTTC.